This T cell receptor (beta chain) was found in a study of CD8 T cells in ankylosing spondylitis. This clonotype has only a few counts. The antigen remains undetermined. TCRdb independently ran MiXCR on the 5' RACE reads; one entry per CDR3 protein. This sample yields 700,000 to 1,000,000 distinct CDR3 sequences, of which about 11% are seen a single time; 0.45% to 0.6% belongs to the top ten. The study's findings and limits: Among TCR beta sequences, a motif of about 8 highly homologous variants appeared characteristic of ankylosing spondylitis blood.

The sequence was obtained from a male donor with ankylosing spondylitis. Material: blood, either unsorted or a sorted T cell fraction (not recorded which).

Here the CDR3 DNA reads TGCAGTGCTAGCCACACTAGCGGGGGTCGTGGAGATACGCAGTATTTT. Protein product: CSASHTSGGRGDTQYF. The chain recombines TRBV20-1 with TRBJ2-3, with 11 bases that match TRBD2. CDR1 is DFQATT and CDR2 is SNEGSKA in the germline V gene (reference sequence). The CDR3 extends over 16 amino acids. The ends lost 3 bases at V and 5 bases at J; junction bases unmatched: 10.